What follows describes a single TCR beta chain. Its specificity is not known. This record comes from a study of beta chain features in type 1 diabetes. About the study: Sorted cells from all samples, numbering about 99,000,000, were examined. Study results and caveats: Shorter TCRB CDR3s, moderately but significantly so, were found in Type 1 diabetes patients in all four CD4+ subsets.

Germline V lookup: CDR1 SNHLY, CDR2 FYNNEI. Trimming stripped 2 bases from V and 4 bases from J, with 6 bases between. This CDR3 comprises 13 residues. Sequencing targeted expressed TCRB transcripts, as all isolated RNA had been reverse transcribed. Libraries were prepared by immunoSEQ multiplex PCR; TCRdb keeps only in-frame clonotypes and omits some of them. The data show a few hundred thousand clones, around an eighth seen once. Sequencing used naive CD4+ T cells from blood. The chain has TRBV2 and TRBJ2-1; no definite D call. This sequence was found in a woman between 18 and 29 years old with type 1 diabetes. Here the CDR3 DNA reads TGTGCCAGCAGTGAATCGCGGTACAATGAGCAGTTCTTC. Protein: CASSESRYNEQFF.